This entry is about one T cell receptor (beta chain). Its specificity is not known. This sample was included in a study of T cells in Graves' hyperthyroidism and ophthalmopathy. General study points: A median around 6.8 months before onset, the model predicted ophthalmopathy. Most clonotypes that expanded in the thyroid above 0.001 also showed up in blood.

Exclusion followed for patients with uncontrolled infection, other autoimmune disease, pregnancy or lactation. Every diagnosis used clinical symptoms, serum thyroxine and TRAb, thyroid ultrasound and orbital computed tomography. Researchers amplified the TCR beta CDR3 regions from RNA transcripts. The study used the HTBI primer set for a first-round RT-PCR of the TCR CDR3. TCRdb analysed the multiplex PCR reads with MiXCR anew, one entry per CDR3 protein. The table includes 650,000 to 800,000 distinct CDR3 sequences, 45% detected once. The sequence was collected from an adult man with Graves' disease, either hyperthyroidism or ophthalmopathy (not recorded which). Sequencing used peripheral blood or thyroid tissue (not recorded which).

CDR3 protein: CASSYYRPTYGYTF. For the CDR3, the DNA is TGTGCCAGCAGTTACTACCGACCCACCTATGGCTACACCTTC. The chain employs TRBV7-9 and TRBJ1-2; D ambiguous. Trimming pared 6 bases from V and 4 bases from J, leaving 15 bases between. CDR3 length equals 14 residues. CDR1 and CDR2 (germline): SEHNR, FQNEAQ (reference sequence).